The 28 T cell receptor beta chains listed next were all sequenced from one sample in a study of blood T cell repertoires in COVID-19. The table came from immunoSEQ multiplex PCR; TCRdb's copy has only in-frame clones and leaves some out. Of some 240,000 clones listed, around nine tenths are singletons. The sequencing input was PBMCs or T cells enriched from blood (not recorded which). The source of these receptors is a woman aged 40 to 50 who had been exposed to COVID-19.

The genes are TRBV4-2 and TRBJ1-1; 8 nucleotides line up with TRBD1. Germline values: CDR1 LGHNA, CDR2 YNFKEQ. The CDR3 consists of 18 residues. The trim removed 3 bases at V and 4 bases at J, leaving 16 bases unmatched. The CDR3 DNA is TGTGCCAGCAGCCAGGCGGACAGGGCCGGTGGGGGGGGCACTGAAGCTTTCTTT. It encodes CASSQADRAGGGGTEAFF.

In nucleotides, the CDR3 is TGTGCCAGCAGCTCCCGACAGGGGGGATTAGATGAGCAGTTCTTC. Translation: CASSSRQGGLDEQFF. The chain uses TRBV11-3 and TRBJ2-1; 9 bases line up with TRBD1. The CDR3 has 15 amino acids. The V and J ends lost 4 bases and 8 bases, in that order; junction bases with no gene match: 9. Germline V gene lookup returns CDR1 SGHNT and CDR2 YENEEA.

The genes are TRBV7-2 and TRBJ1-2; D is unclear. The CDR3 has 15 amino acids. V lost 4 bases to trimming and J lost 1 base, with 13 bases between them. Germline-derived CDR1 and CDR2 are SGHTA and FQGNSA. CDR3 sequence: CASSSYRSSNYGYTF. The CDR3 DNA reads as TGTGCCAGCAGCTCATACAGATCGAGTAACTATGGCTACACCTTC.

The J gene is TRBJ2-7, the V gene TRBV19, with 9 positions matching TRBD1. Germline V gene data show CDR1 as LNHDA and CDR2 as SQIVND (reference sequence). After removal of 9 bases from V and 5 bases from J, the junction contained 14 bases not matched to a gene. This CDR3 contains 15 residues. Written as DNA, the CDR3 is TGTGCCAGCCACGAACAGGGGGCTTCAGTCGACGAGCAGTACTTC. Its protein is CASHEQGASVDEQYF.

This chain joins TRBV3-1 (or the pseudogene TRBV3-2) and TRBJ1-5; no clear D. This CDR3 has 15 residues. V gave up 0 bases and J gave up 0 bases, with 6 bases separating them. CDR1 is LGHDT and CDR2 is YNNKEL in the germline V gene (reference sequence). The CDR3 region is CASSQDVNSNQPQHF. The CDR3 nucleotides are TGTGCCAGCAGCCAAGATGTAAATAGCAATCAGCCCCAGCATTTT.

The V and J genes are TRBV3-1 (or the pseudogene TRBV3-2) and TRBJ2-5; D is perhaps TRBD2 (6 bases). The CDR3 is 15 amino acids. The V end was cut by 3 bases, the J end by 1 base, with 12 bases between. The germline V gene encodes CDR1 LGHDT and CDR2 YNNKEL (reference sequence). CDR3 protein: CASSHDVEGQETQYF. The CDR3 nucleotides are TGTGCCAGCAGCCACGACGTGGAGGGCCAAGAGACCCAGTACTTC.

V gene TRBV7-2 combines with J gene TRBJ2-7, with 9 bases identical to TRBD1. The trim removed 4 bases at V and 8 bases at J, leaving 9 bases unmatched. The germline CDR1 and CDR2 sequences are SGHTA and FQGNSA. The length of the CDR3 is 14 residues. DNA for the CDR3: TGTGCCAGCAGCTCTTCGACAGGGGGGGTCAAGCAGTACTTC. Its protein product is CASSSSTGGVKQYF.

For the CDR3, the DNA is TGTGCCAGCAGCAATAGCGGTGAAAAACTGTTTTTT. It yields the protein CASSNSGEKLFF. The rearrangement uses TRBV6-5 and TRBJ1-4, with no clear D. This CDR3 spans 12 amino acids. Per germline, CDR1 MNHEY and CDR2 SVGAGI. The V end was cut by 6 bases, the J end by 7 bases, with 9 bases between.

This clone turned up a few times. The CDR3 region has the DNA TGTGCCAGCAGCGGAGCGGGAGGGCTAGTTACAGATACGCAGTATTTT. This sequence encodes CASSGAGGLVTDTQYF. The chain recombines TRBV9 with TRBJ2-3; 10 bases match TRBD2. V lost 3 bases to trimming and J lost 3 bases; unmatched junction nucleotides: 7. This CDR3 has 16 residues. Germline V gene lookup returns CDR1 SGDLS and CDR2 YYNGEE.

V and J are TRBV7-6 and TRBJ2-2; TRBD1 matches 9 bases. The CDR3 is made up of 18 amino acids. J gave up 1 base and V 6 bases, and 12 bases lay outside the gene matches. Germline lookup yields CDR1 SGHVS and CDR2 FNYEAQ. The CDR3 loop reads CASRRQPPGQGNTGELFF. For the CDR3, the DNA is TGTGCCAGCAGACGACAACCCCCGGGACAGGGGAACACCGGGGAGCTGTTTTTT.

The CDR3 region has the DNA TGTGCCAGCAGCCAAGAGTTTATGGCTAGCCATATCGATACGCAGTATTTT. This translates into CASSQEFMASHIDTQYF. The gene calls are TRBV3-1 (or the pseudogene TRBV3-2) and TRBJ2-3; D is perhaps TRBD2 (5 bases). Germline CDR1 reads LGHDT; CDR2 reads YNNKEL (reference sequence). The ends were cut back, 0 bases at V and 6 bases at J, with 19 bases in the middle. This CDR3 has 17 residues.

This chain joins TRBV3-1 (or the pseudogene TRBV3-2) and TRBJ2-7; 12 bases map to TRBD2. The CDR3 runs 14 residues. J was trimmed by 6 bases and V by 4 bases; bases with no gene match: 4. Germline values: CDR1 LGHDT, CDR2 YNNKEL (reference sequence). The DNA for the CDR3 is TGTGCCAGCAGCCGACTAGCGGGAGTTGGCGAGCAGTACGTC. Encoded protein: CASSRLAGVGEQYV.

The J gene is TRBJ2-1, the V gene TRBV7-2; no definite D call. The germline gives CDR1 SGHTA, CDR2 FQGNSA. The CDR3 is made up of 14 amino acids. The V end was cut by 5 bases, the J end by 8 bases, with 16 bases between. In nucleotides, the CDR3 is TGTGCCAGCAGCCTCCGACTGCTACATGATGAGCAGTTCTTC. Its protein product is CASSLRLLHDEQFF. Full variable domain (missing parts from reference TRBV7-2 and TRBJ2-1): GAGVSQSPSNKVTEKGKDVELRCDPISGHTALYWYRQSLGQGLEFLIYFQGNSAPDKSGLPSDRFSAERTGGSVSTLTIQRTQQEDSAVYLCASSLRLLHDEQFFGPGTRLTVL.

This chain connects TRBV3-1 (or the pseudogene TRBV3-2) to TRBJ2-7, with a possible D match to TRBD1 (5 bases). The CDR3 is 17 amino acids. CDR1 LGHDT and CDR2 YNNKEL come from the germline V gene (reference sequence). The V gene lost 5 bases and the J gene lost 0 bases, with 20 bases spanning the gap. The CDR3 bases are TGTGCCAGCAGCTCTCCTACAGGAACCATCACCTCCTACGAGCAGTACGTC. It specifies CASSSPTGTITSYEQYV.

V usage is TRBV19 and J usage is TRBJ1-5, with a tentative D call TRBD1 (5 bases). Trimming removed 7 bases from V and 4 bases from J, with 23 bases in between. CDR3 length equals 17 residues. CDR1 is LNHDA, CDR2 SQIVND, per germline (reference sequence). The CDR3 loop is CASNTPPGRVVNQPQHF. CDR3 DNA: TGTGCCAGTAATACTCCTCCGGGCAGGGTGGTGAATCAGCCCCAGCATTTT.

This clone appeared a single time. The J gene is TRBJ1-1, the V gene TRBV30; TRBD1 matches 7 bases. CDR1 GTSNPN and CDR2 SVGIG come from the germline V gene (reference sequence). The CDR3 is 13 amino acids. V lost 2 bases and J lost 5; bases outside the gene matches: 5. The CDR3 sequence: CAWSWQGGTEAFF. CDR3 sequence (DNA): TGTGCCTGGAGTTGGCAGGGGGGAACTGAAGCTTTCTTT. The full variable domain, rest sourced from reference TRBV30 and TRBJ1-1, is SQTIHQWPATLVQPVGSPLSLECTVEGTSNPNLYWYRQAAGRGLQLLFYSVGIGQISSEVPQNLSASRPQDRQFILSSKKLLLSDSGFYLCAWSWQGGTEAFFGQGTRLTVV.

In DNA, the CDR3 is TGTGCCAGCAGCTTAGGGCAGGAAAACTATGGCTACACCTTC. As protein: CASSLGQENYGYTF. The J gene is TRBJ1-2, the V gene TRBV7-8; D not resolved. From germline, CDR1 is SGHVS and CDR2 FQNEAQ. The CDR3 consists of 14 residues. V gave up 1 base and J gave up 2 bases, with 8 bases separating them.

V gene TRBV2 combines with J gene TRBJ1-1; perhaps TRBD1 as D (5 bases). Germline V CDR1 and CDR2: SNHLY, FYNNEI. The CDR3 has 11 amino acids. Between the trimmed V and J ends, which lost 11 bases and 4 bases, there was a span of 11 bases. This CDR3 is CADSGGTEAFF. The CDR3 bases are TGTGCCGACAGCGGGGGCACTGAAGCTTTCTTT.

The V gene is TRBV4-3, the J gene TRBJ2-7, with 7 nucleotides matching TRBD1. The CDR3 has 16 amino acids. In germline, CDR1 is LGHNA, CDR2 YSLEER. Unmatched junction bases numbered 5, after V lost 0 bases and J lost 0 bases. The CDR3 DNA follows: TGCGCCAGCAGCCAAGAGTCAGGGGGTCGCTCCTACGAGCAGTACTTC. Protein product: CASSQESGGRSYEQYF.

This clone came up once. The rearrangement links TRBV6-5 to TRBJ1-6, with D perhaps TRBD1 (5 bases). Trimming took 11 bases from V and 7 from J, leaving 12 bases between them. Germline CDR1 and CDR2: MNHEY and SVGAGI. The CDR3 contains 12 residues. The CDR3 is CAGSGLNSPLHF. CDR3 bases: TGTGCCGGTTCAGGGTTGAATTCACCCCTCCACTTT.

On this clone: One end of the junction does not line up with germline, which may come from a read error. The V gene is TRBV18, the J gene TRBJ2-7, with 9 bases fitting TRBD1. The CDR3 length is 15 residues. Germline V lookup: CDR1 KGHSH, CDR2 LQKENI. The CDR3 loop reads CASSPPGQGLYEQYF. The DNA of the CDR3 is TGTGCCAGCTCGCCACCGGGACAGGGTTTATACGAGCAGTACTTC.

This rearrangement joins TRBV5-6 to TRBJ2-5; 10 bases map to TRBD2. The CDR3 is made up of 16 amino acids. The J segment lost 2 bases and the V segment lost 4 bases, leaving 8 bases of the junction unmatched. Per germline, CDR1 SGHDT and CDR2 YYEEEE. CDR3: CASSPVRTSGQETQYF. CDR3 in DNA: TGTGCCAGCAGCCCCGTGAGGACTAGCGGACAAGAGACCCAGTACTTC.

This chain uses TRBV19 with TRBJ2-1, with 7 bases that match TRBD2. The germline V gene encodes CDR1 LNHDA and CDR2 SQIVND (reference sequence). V dropped 9 bases and J dropped 6; count of bases not matched to a gene: 11. This CDR3 has 14 residues. CDR3 coding DNA: TGTGCCAGCACACGGGACTATGCTATCAATGAGCAGTTCTTC. It specifies CASTRDYAINEQFF.

The V and J genes are TRBV18 and TRBJ1-4; a possible D gene is TRBD1 (5 bases). The CDR3 spans 20 residues. V lost 1 base and J lost 0, with 21 bases in between. Looked up from germline, CDR1 is KGHSH and CDR2 is LQKENI. CDR3 bases: TGTGCCAGCTCACCACATAGGGGATGGACGGCTTTTGCAACTAATGAAAAACTGTTTTTT. Translation gives CASSPHRGWTAFATNEKLFF. Drawing the rest from reference TRBV18 and TRBJ1-4, the complete variable domain is NAGVMQNPRHLVRRRGQEARLRCSPMKGHSHVYWYRQLPEEGLKFMVYLQKENIIDESGMPKERFSAEFPKEGPSILRIQQVVRGDSAAYFCASSPHRGWTAFATNEKLFFGSGTQLSVL.

With respect to this clone: The identical CDR3 is also encoded by other nucleotide sequences in the sample. V is TRBV11-3 and J is TRBJ1-1; a possible D gene is TRBD1 (6 bases). CDR3 length equals 13 residues. The V gene lost 5 bases and the J gene lost 1 base, with 8 bases spanning the gap. Germline CDR1 SGHNT, CDR2 YENEEA. In DNA, the CDR3 is TGTGCCAGCAGCCAGGGGACGAACACTGAAGCTTTCTTT. Encoded protein: CASSQGTNTEAFF.

This chain uses TRBV27 with TRBJ1-4; 12 nucleotides line up with TRBD1. In germline, CDR1 is MNHEY, CDR2 SMNVEV (reference sequence). V gave up 2 bases and J gave up 7 bases; unmatched junction bases: 11. The CDR3 has 18 amino acids. The CDR3 loop reads CASSLGDRGRARGEKLFF. The CDR3 DNA reads as TGTGCCAGCAGTTTAGGGGACAGGGGGCGCGCACGAGGTGAAAAACTGTTTTTT. Filled out from reference TRBV27 and TRBJ1-4, the complete variable domain reads EAQVTQNPRYLITVTGKKLTVTCSQNMNHEYMSWYRQDPGLGLRQIYYSMNVEVTDKGDVPEGYKVSRKEKRNFPLILESPSPNQTSLYFCASSLGDRGRARGEKLFFGSGTQLSVL.

This rearrangement joins TRBV11-3 to TRBJ2-1; D call uncertain. The CDR3 is made up of 15 amino acids. Trimming took off 5 bases at V and 4 bases at J, with 15 bases between the two ends. In germline, CDR1 is SGHNT, CDR2 YENEEA. DNA of the CDR3: TGTGCCAGCAGCCTAGGGATTGAAGCGTACAATGAGCAGTTCTTC. Amino acid sequence: CASSLGIEAYNEQFF.

The CDR3 loop reads CAGTDTGNTEAFF. As DNA, the CDR3 is TGTGCCGGAACGGACACCGGGAACACTGAAGCTTTCTTT. V is TRBV28 and J is TRBJ1-1; TRBD1 is a possible D gene (5 bases). There are 13 residues in the CDR3. Trimming took 11 bases from V and 1 from J, leaving 14 bases between them. Germline CDR1 reads MDHEN; CDR2 reads SYDVKM.